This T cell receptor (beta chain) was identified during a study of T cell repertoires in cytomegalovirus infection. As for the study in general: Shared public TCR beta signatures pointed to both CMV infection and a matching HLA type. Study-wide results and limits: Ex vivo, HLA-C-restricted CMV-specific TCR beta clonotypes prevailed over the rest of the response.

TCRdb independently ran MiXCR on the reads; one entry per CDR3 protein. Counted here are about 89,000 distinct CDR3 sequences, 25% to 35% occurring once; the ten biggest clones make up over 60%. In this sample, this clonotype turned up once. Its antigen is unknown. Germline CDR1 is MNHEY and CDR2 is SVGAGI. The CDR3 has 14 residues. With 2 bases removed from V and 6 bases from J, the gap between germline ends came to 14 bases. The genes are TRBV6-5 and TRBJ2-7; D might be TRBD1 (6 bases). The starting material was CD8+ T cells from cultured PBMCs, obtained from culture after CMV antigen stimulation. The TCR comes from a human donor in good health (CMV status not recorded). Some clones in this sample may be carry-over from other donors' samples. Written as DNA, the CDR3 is TGTGCCAGCAGTTACGTGGGGGCTGGAGGCGAGCAGTACTTC. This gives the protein CASSYVGAGGEQYF.